This T cell receptor (beta chain) was recorded in a study of T-cell reconstitution after alpha-beta-depleted transplantation in children. TCRbeta library construction was performed incorporating unique molecular identifiers. Using its own MiXCR run on the PCR reads, TCRdb lists one record per CDR3 protein. The top ten clones hold under 35% of a sample with a few hundred thousand distinct CDR3 sequences, around two fifths of them seen once. This CDR3 is 14 amino acids long. The germline CDR1 and CDR2 sequences are MNHNS and SASEGT. V dropped 7 bases and J dropped 2 bases, with 14 bases sitting between them. Findings of the study overall: It was reported that alpha-beta T cells came from several hundred expanded graft clones (about two months after transplant).

This clonotype was picked up many times. Its antigen is not identified. V usage is TRBV6-1 and J usage is TRBJ1-2; D gene unclear. The sequenced sample was PBMCs, obtained before TCRalphabeta/CD19-depleted stem cell transplant. The TCR was taken from a girl aged 2-10 years with aplastic anemia, due to receive a stem cell transplant. Here the CDR3 reads CASNPRRTNYGYTF. Written as DNA, the CDR3 is TGTGCCAGCAACCCAAGGAGGACGAACTATGGCTACACCTTC.